A selection of T cell receptor beta chains follows, all from one sample in a study of CXCR3-negative and CXCR3-positive naive CD8 T cells. TCRdb reprocessed the 5' RACE reads; each CDR3 protein has one entry and no DNA is given. The sample includes 130,000 or so distinct CDR3 sequences. The sample taken for sequencing was naive CXCR3- CD8+ T cells from blood. The receptor source for this set is a human donor in good health. Some clones in this sample may be carry-over from other donors' samples. CDR3s include the opening cysteine and the closing phenylalanine or tryptophan.

CDR3 length	J gene	V gene	CDR3 protein
13	TRBJ2-1	TRBV29-1	CSVEAGSLGEQFF
13	TRBJ2-1	TRBV6-5	CASSYVSGGEQFF
12	TRBJ2-3	TRBV13	CASSYQGDTQYF
16	TRBJ2-1	TRBV5-1	CASSWKRALSYNEQFF
14	TRBJ1-1	TRBV4-3	CASSPRGATTEAFF
17	TRBJ2-7	TRBV10-3	CAISESPNLQASYEQYF
15	TRBJ1-1	TRBV15	CATSAHRDMNTEAFF
15	TRBJ2-1	TRBV9	CASSVWAVVRNEQFF
15	TRBJ2-7	TRBV7-2	CASSSRPRFPYEQYF
15	TRBJ2-5	TRBV29-1	CSAVHPGLVWETQYF
14	TRBJ1-4	TRBV9	CASSAQSRDEKLFF
15	TRBJ1-1	TRBV21-1	CASSPGRGLDTEAFF
13	TRBJ1-2	TRBV15	CATSRDYKYGYTF
13	TRBJ2-7	TRBV10-3	CAISESELAGEYF